These 27 T cell receptor beta chains share one sample of origin, sequenced in a study of cytomegalovirus exposure and HLA in healthy donors. It was with 60 Vbeta and 13 Jbeta primers that the PCR ran. The assay was immunoSEQ multiplex PCR, and TCRdb's table has in-frame clones only and misses some. The sample shows 150,000 to 200,000 clones, around 74% of them seen only once. Sequencing was carried out using PBMCs. These receptor sequences come from a female donor in good health and CMV-seronegative.

The chain employs TRBV27 and TRBJ1-1; TRBD1 might be the D (5 bases). The germline gives CDR1 MNHEY, CDR2 SMNVEV (reference sequence). This CDR3 has 17 amino acids. The V gene lost 2 bases and the J gene lost 5 bases, with 21 bases spanning the gap. CDR3 loop: CASSLVHPRERGTEAFF. CDR3 coding DNA: TGTGCCAGCAGTTTAGTTCACCCGAGGGAGCGGGGGACTGAAGCTTTCTTT.

This clone was seen only once. V and J are TRBV7-2 and TRBJ1-6; D possibly corresponds to TRBD1 (5 bases). Germline V gives CDR1 SGHTA, CDR2 FQGNSA. V was trimmed by 5 bases and J by 7 bases, leaving 15 bases between them. This CDR3 has 15 amino acids. The CDR3 here is CASSHGALGNSPLHF. DNA for the CDR3: TGTGCCAGCAGCCATGGGGCGTTGGGCAATTCACCCCTCCACTTT.

The DNA of the CDR3 is TGTGCCAGCAGTGATTTCGGACAGGGGGCAGATACGCAGTATTTT. Residues: CASSDFGQGADTQYF. The chain recombines TRBV6-1 with TRBJ2-3; 10 positions match TRBD1. The CDR3 is 15 amino acids. Germline CDR1 MNHNS, CDR2 SASEGT. The V and J ends lost 3 bases and 4 bases, in that order; junction bases with no gene match: 4.

The chain combines TRBV7-3 with TRBJ2-1, with 10 positions matching TRBD1. This CDR3 has 17 residues. Germline loops: CDR1 SGHTA, CDR2 FQGTGA. J was trimmed by 1 base and V by 2 bases; bases with no gene match: 5. This CDR3 reads CASSLPGTGVSYNEQFF. The CDR3 coding sequence is TGTGCCAGCAGCTTACCCGGGACAGGGGTTTCCTACAATGAGCAGTTCTTC.

The chain carries TRBV9 and TRBJ1-3; 7 nucleotides align to TRBD1. Germline V lookup: CDR1 SGDLS, CDR2 YYNGEE. The CDR3 extends over 16 amino acids. V gave up 2 bases and J gave up 3 bases; unmatched junction bases: 8. CDR3 amino acids: CASSVQGGRSGNTIYF. CDR3 DNA: TGTGCCAGCAGCGTCCAAGGGGGCAGGAGTGGAAACACCATATATTTT.

This chain joins TRBV28 and TRBJ1-1, with TRBD1 matching 10 bases. V lost 6 bases, J lost 5 bases, and 9 bases stayed unmatched. The germline V gene has CDR1 MDHEN and CDR2 SYDVKM. The CDR3 covers 15 residues. CDR3 loop: CASSPPGQGWTEAFF. The CDR3 nucleotides read TGTGCCAGCAGCCCTCCGGGACAGGGGTGGACTGAAGCTTTCTTT.

For this clone: Other DNA sequences in this sample translate to the same CDR3. The rearrangement uses TRBV4-1 and TRBJ2-5; 9 bases agree with TRBD2. Germline loops: CDR1 MGHRA, CDR2 YSYEKL. The CDR3 runs 18 residues. With 4 bases clipped from V and 2 bases from J, the junction kept 14 bases outside the gene matches. The CDR3 sequence is CASSPGGRGGLNQETQYF. CDR3 in DNA: TGCGCCAGCAGCCCGGGGGGGCGGGGGGGGCTAAATCAAGAGACCCAGTACTTC.

This clone was counted between two and nine times. The chain carries TRBV25-1 and TRBJ1-2; TRBD1 matches 7 bases. The V gene's germline CDR1 is MGHDK and CDR2 SYGVNS. J gave up 5 bases and V 2 bases, and 11 bases lay outside the gene matches. The CDR3 has 16 amino acids. In DNA form, the CDR3 reads TGTGCCAGCAGTGAACGAGGTGTCGGACAGGAGTATGGCTACACCTTC. Protein: CASSERGVGQEYGYTF.

The chain couples TRBV30 to TRBJ2-7, with TRBD2 matching over 14 bases. The CDR3 runs to 18 residues. In germline, CDR1 is GTSNPN, CDR2 SVGIG (reference sequence). The V segment lost 2 bases and the J segment 5 bases; nucleotides outside the gene matches: 14. The CDR3 DNA reads as TGTGCCTGGAGTCGATACTCCGGGACTAGCGGGAGATTGGACGAGCAGTACTTC. Its protein product is CAWSRYSGTSGRLDEQYF.

The genes are TRBV6-5 and TRBJ1-2; D unresolved. The CDR3 extends over 15 amino acids. Trimming cost V 5 bases and J 8 bases, with 21 bases left between them. Germline CDR1 reads MNHEY; CDR2 reads SVGAGI. DNA of the CDR3: TGTGCCAGCAGTAGACCGGGAAGGGAGAATAACGGCTACACCTTC. Translation: CASSRPGRENNGYTF.

CDR3 sequence reads: CASSSHLGVAFF. The CDR3 DNA is TGTGCCAGCAGCTCGCATCTAGGGGTGGCTTTCTTT. V gene TRBV7-6 combines with J gene TRBJ1-1, with D possibly TRBD1 on 5 matching bases. Germline CDR1 SGHVS, CDR2 FNYEAQ. This CDR3 has 12 amino acids. V lost 4 bases to trimming and J lost 11 bases, with 14 bases between them.

This rearrangement joins TRBV4-3 to TRBJ1-6; D gene uncertain. CDR1 LGHNA and CDR2 YSLEER come from the germline V gene. V gave up 1 base and J gave up 6 bases, with 10 bases separating them. The CDR3 is made up of 15 amino acids. The DNA for the CDR3 is TGCGCCAGCAGCCAAGTAGCTTCGAGTAATTCACCCCTCCACTTT. Translating gives CASSQVASSNSPLHF.

The V call is TRBV6-5, the J call TRBJ2-5, with 7 nucleotides matching TRBD2. Germline lookup yields CDR1 MNHEY and CDR2 SVGAGI. This CDR3 contains 12 residues. Unmatched junction bases numbered 2, after V lost 6 bases and J lost 4 bases. The CDR3 spells CASRTGGETQYF. The CDR3 nucleotides are TGTGCCAGCAGGACGGGGGGAGAGACCCAGTACTTC.

Worth noting for this clone: At one end the junction does not follow the germline gene, possibly because of a read error. The chain joins TRBV7-7 to TRBJ2-5; D is unresolved. The V gene's germline CDR1 is SSHAT and CDR2 FNYEAQ (reference sequence). CDR3 size: 14 residues. Here the CDR3 reads CASSLVYGQETQYF. The CDR3 coding sequence is TGTGCTAGCAGCTTAGTTTACGGCCAAGAGACCCAGTACTTC.

The V and J genes are TRBV7-3 and TRBJ2-7; 9 bases match TRBD2. Trimming took 2 bases from V and 1 from J; bases not matched to a gene: 3. This CDR3 spans 15 amino acids. Germline loops: CDR1 SGHTA, CDR2 FQGTGA. CDR3 in amino acids: CASSLEAGGSYEQYF. CDR3 bases: TGTGCCAGCAGCTTAGAAGCGGGGGGTTCCTACGAGCAGTACTTC.

The chain joins TRBV7-2 to TRBJ2-5, with 9 nucleotides matching TRBD1. After removal of 6 bases from V and 4 bases from J, the junction contained 3 bases not matched to a gene. Looked up from germline, CDR1 is SGHTA and CDR2 is FQGNSA. This CDR3 contains 13 residues. CDR3 in DNA: TGTGCCAGCAGTTCGGGACAGGGAGAGACCCAGTACTTC. Translating gives CASSSGQGETQYF. The full variable domain, in which reference TRBV7-2 and TRBJ2-5 provide the parts outside the CDR3, is GAGVSQSPSNKVTEKGKDVELRCDPISGHTALYWYRQSLGQGLEFLIYFQGNSAPDKSGLPSDRFSAERTGGSVSTLTIQRTQQEDSAVYLCASSSGQGETQYFGPGTRLLVL.

The chain joins TRBV7-2 to TRBJ1-2; 7 nucleotides match TRBD1. The J segment lost 4 bases and the V segment lost 5 bases, leaving 7 bases of the junction unmatched. Germline V gene lookup returns CDR1 SGHTA and CDR2 FQGNSA. CDR3 length: 14 amino acids. CDR3 nucleotide sequence: TGTGCCAGCAGCCCACAGGGGTTGGGCTATGGCTACACCTTC. Its protein is CASSPQGLGYGYTF.

The rearrangement links TRBV15 to TRBJ1-2; 7 bases map to TRBD1. Germline CDR1 and CDR2: LNHNV and YYDKDF (reference sequence). J lost 6 bases, V lost 4 bases, and 8 bases had no gene match. The CDR3 runs 14 residues. CDR3 nucleotide sequence: TGTGCCACCAGCATAACAGGGGTGGGAGATGGCTACACCTTC. Its protein product is CATSITGVGDGYTF.

The gene calls are TRBV18 and TRBJ2-3; maybe TRBD2 (7 bases). Per the germline V gene, CDR1 is KGHSH and CDR2 is LQKENI. V dropped 5 bases and J dropped 1 base, with 13 bases sitting between them. The CDR3 is 15 residues long. This chain's CDR3 is CASSYGGPGTDTQYF. CDR3 nucleotides: TGTGCCAGCTCATACGGGGGGCCGGGCACAGATACGCAGTATTTT.

The V gene is TRBV19, the J gene TRBJ2-7; 10 nucleotides agree with TRBD1. Germline V gene lookup returns CDR1 LNHDA and CDR2 SQIVND (reference sequence). V lost 7 bases, J lost 2 bases, and 5 bases stayed unmatched. The CDR3 totals 14 residues. The CDR3 sequence: CASTIGQGAYEQYF. DNA of the CDR3: TGTGCCAGTACCATAGGACAGGGGGCCTACGAGCAGTACTTC.

The chain joins TRBV5-4 to TRBJ2-3; 11 bases agree with TRBD2. The CDR3 has 17 amino acids. V trimming: 4 bases; J trimming: 1 base; junction bases outside the gene matches: 8. Germline-derived CDR1 and CDR2 are SGHNT and YYREEE (reference sequence). CDR3 DNA sequence: TGTGCCAGCAGCCCGGAGAAACTAGCGGGGGGCACAGATACGCAGTATTTT. Translated, it gives CASSPEKLAGGTDTQYF. The full variable domain, in which reference TRBV5-4 and TRBJ2-3 provide the parts outside the CDR3, is ETGVTQSPTHLIKTRGQQVTLRCSSQSGHNTVSWYQQALGQGPQFIFQYYREEENGRGNFPPRFSGLQFPNYSSELNVNALELDDSALYLCASSPEKLAGGTDTQYFGPGTRLTVL.

The chain uses TRBV27 and TRBJ2-2; 11 nucleotides align to TRBD2. CDR3 length equals 16 residues. V lost 5 bases, J lost 4 bases, and 6 bases stayed unmatched. Germline CDR1 MNHEY, CDR2 SMNVEV (reference sequence). The CDR3 loop is CASSPSSGGFTGELFF. The CDR3 DNA reads as TGTGCCAGCAGTCCTTCTAGCGGGGGGTTCACCGGGGAGCTGTTTTTT.

The chain employs TRBV10-3 and TRBJ2-3; D possibly corresponds to TRBD2 (5 bases). Trimming shortened V by 4 bases and J by 0 bases, and 11 bases separated the two germline ends. This CDR3 comprises 15 residues. Looked up from germline, CDR1 is ENHRY and CDR2 is SYGVKD. CDR3 residues: CAISGGSPSTDTQYF. Here the CDR3 DNA reads TGTGCCATCAGTGGAGGGTCCCCTAGCACAGATACGCAGTATTTT.

The chain is built from TRBV6-1 and TRBJ1-1; TRBD1 agrees at 8 bases. CDR1 is MNHNS and CDR2 is SASEGT in the germline V gene. After removal of 7 bases from V and 5 bases from J, the junction contained 6 bases not matched to a gene. This CDR3 is 13 amino acids long. CDR3 in amino acids: CASTGQGGTEAFF. The CDR3 DNA reads as TGTGCCAGCACCGGACAGGGAGGTACTGAAGCTTTCTTT.

This clone was seen only a few times. This sequence joins TRBV29-1 and TRBJ2-7; 11 positions agree with TRBD2. V was clipped by 7 bases and J by 5 bases; unmatched bases: 7. The CDR3 loop spans 13 amino acids. Germline-derived CDR1 and CDR2 are SQVTM and ANQGSEA. CDR3 coding DNA: TGCAGCGGCCAACTGACTAGCGGGAACGAGCAGTACTTC. Translating it yields CSGQLTSGNEQYF.

DNA of the CDR3: TGCGCCAGCAGCTTTAGGCAGGCAGCCGCTGAAGCTTTCTTT. Protein: CASSFRQAAAEAFF. This sequence joins TRBV5-1 and TRBJ1-1; unclear D gene. V was trimmed by 2 bases and J by 6 bases, leaving 14 bases between them. CDR3 length: 14 residues. Germline CDR1 and CDR2: SGHRS and YFSETQ.

The genes are TRBV28 and TRBJ2-7; TRBD2 is a possible D gene (7 bases). The CDR3 length is 14 residues. The V and J ends lost 8 bases and 0 bases respectively, with 14 bases between them. Germline loops: CDR1 MDHEN, CDR2 SYDVKM. CDR3 bases: TGTGCCAGCGTAGGGGGGGTCAGCTCCTACGAGCAGTACTTC. Protein product: CASVGGVSSYEQYF.